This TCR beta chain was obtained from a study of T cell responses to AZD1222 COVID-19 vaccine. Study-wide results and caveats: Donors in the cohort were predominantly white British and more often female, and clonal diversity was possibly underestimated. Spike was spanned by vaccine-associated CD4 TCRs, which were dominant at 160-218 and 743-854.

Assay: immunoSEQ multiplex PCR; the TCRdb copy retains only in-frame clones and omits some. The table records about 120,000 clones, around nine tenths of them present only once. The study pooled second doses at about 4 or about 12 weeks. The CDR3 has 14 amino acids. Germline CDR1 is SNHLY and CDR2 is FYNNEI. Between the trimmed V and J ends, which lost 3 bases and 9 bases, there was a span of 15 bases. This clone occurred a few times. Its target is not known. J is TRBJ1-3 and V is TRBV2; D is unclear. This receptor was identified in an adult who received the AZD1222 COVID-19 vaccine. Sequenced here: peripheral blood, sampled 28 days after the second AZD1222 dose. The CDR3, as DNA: TGTGCCAGCAGTGAGAACCCACGGGTCAGCACCATATATTTT. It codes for CASSENPRVSTIYF.